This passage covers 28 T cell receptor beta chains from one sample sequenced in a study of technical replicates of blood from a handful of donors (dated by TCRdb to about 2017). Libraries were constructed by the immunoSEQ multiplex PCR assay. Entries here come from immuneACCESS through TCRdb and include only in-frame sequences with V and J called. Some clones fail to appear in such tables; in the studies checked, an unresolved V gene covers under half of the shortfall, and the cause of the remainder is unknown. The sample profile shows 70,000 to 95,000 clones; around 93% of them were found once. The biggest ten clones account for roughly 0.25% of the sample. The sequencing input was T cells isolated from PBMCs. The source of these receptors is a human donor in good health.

For the CDR3, the DNA is TGTGCCAGCAACTGGAGGGTGAAGGGGCATTGGGATGGCTACACCTTC. Translated, it gives CASNWRVKGHWDGYTF. The genes are TRBV5-8 and TRBJ1-2, with TRBD1 as a possible D gene (5 bases). Germline values: CDR1 SGHTS, CDR2 YDEGEE. This CDR3 region has 16 residues. V lost 6 bases and J lost 6, with 24 bases in between.

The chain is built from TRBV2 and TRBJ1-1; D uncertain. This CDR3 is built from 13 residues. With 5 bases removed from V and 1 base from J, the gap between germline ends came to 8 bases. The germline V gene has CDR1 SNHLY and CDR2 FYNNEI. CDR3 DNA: TGTGCCAGCAGTCTTTCGGGGAACACTGAAGCTTTCTTT. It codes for CASSLSGNTEAFF.

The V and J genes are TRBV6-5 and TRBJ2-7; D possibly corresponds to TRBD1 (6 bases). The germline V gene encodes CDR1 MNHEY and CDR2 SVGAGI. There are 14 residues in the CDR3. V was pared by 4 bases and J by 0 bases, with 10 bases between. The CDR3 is CASSWTRGSYEQYF. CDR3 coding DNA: TGTGCCAGCAGTTGGACCAGGGGCTCCTACGAGCAGTACTTC.

CDR3 loop: CASSFYRGSYYGYTF. The DNA for the CDR3 is TGTGCCAGCAGTTTCTATAGGGGCTCCTACTATGGCTACACCTTC. The genes are TRBV6-5 and TRBJ1-2, with D tentatively TRBD1 (5 bases). Per germline, CDR1 MNHEY and CDR2 SVGAGI. The V end lost 4 bases, the J end lost 3 bases, and 15 bases lay between the germline ends. The CDR3 runs 15 residues.

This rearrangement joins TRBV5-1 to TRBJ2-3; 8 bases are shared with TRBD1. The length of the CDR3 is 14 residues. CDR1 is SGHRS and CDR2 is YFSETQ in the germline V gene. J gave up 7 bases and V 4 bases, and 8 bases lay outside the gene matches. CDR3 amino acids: CASSQDRAVNTQYF. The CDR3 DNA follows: TGCGCCAGCAGCCAGGACAGGGCCGTGAATACGCAGTATTTT.

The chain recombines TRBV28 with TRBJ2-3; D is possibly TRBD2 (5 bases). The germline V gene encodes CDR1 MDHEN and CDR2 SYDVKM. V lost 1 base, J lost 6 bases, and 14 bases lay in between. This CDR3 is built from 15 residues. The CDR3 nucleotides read TGTGCCAGCAGTTTATTTAGGGCCAAGCGGGATACGCAGTATTTT. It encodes CASSLFRAKRDTQYF.

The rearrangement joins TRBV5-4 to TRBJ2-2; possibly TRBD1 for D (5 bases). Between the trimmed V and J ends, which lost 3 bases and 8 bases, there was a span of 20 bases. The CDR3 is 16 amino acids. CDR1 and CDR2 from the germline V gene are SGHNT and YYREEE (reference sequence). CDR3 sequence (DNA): TGTGCCAGCAGCTACCAAGGCAGGGTAGGGCTAGGGGAGCTGTTTTTT. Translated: CASSYQGRVGLGELFF.

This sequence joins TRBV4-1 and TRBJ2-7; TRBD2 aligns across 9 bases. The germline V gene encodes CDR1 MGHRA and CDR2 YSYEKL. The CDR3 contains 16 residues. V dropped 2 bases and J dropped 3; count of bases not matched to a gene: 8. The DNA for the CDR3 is TGCGCCAGCAGCCAACCCGGGACTAGCAGGAACTACGAGCAGTACTTC. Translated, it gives CASSQPGTSRNYEQYF.

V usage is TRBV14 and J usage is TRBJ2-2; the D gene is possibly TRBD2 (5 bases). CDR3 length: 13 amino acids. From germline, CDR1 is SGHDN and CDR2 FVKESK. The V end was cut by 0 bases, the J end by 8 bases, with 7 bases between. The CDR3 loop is CASSQDGLGELFF. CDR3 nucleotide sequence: TGTGCCAGCAGCCAAGATGGACTGGGGGAGCTGTTTTTT.

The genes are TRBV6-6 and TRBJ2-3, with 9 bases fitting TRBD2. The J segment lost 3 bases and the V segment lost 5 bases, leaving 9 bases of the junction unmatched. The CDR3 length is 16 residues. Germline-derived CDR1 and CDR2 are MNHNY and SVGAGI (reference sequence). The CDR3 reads CASSTSREGRTDTQYF. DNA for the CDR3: TGTGCCAGCAGTACCTCGCGGGAGGGCCGAACAGATACGCAGTATTTT.

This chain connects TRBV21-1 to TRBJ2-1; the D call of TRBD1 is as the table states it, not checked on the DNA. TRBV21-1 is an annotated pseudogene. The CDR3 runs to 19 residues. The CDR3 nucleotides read TGTGCCAGCAGCAAAGATACGACAGGGGGGTCACCCTTCTACAATGAGCAGTTCTTC. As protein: CASSKDTTGGSPFYNEQFF.

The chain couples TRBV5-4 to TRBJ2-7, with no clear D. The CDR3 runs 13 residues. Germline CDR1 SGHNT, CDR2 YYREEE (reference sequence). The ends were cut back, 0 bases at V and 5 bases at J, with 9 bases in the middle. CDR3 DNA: TGTGCCAGCAGCTTGGACCGGGTCCACGAGCAGTACTTC. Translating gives CASSLDRVHEQYF.

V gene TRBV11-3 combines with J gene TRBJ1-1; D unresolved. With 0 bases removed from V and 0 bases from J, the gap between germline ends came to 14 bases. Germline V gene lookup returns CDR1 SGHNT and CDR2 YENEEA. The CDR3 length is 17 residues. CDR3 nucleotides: TGTGCCAGCAGCTTAGATCAGGTAGGCAGCATGAACACTGAAGCTTTCTTT. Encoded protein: CASSLDQVGSMNTEAFF.

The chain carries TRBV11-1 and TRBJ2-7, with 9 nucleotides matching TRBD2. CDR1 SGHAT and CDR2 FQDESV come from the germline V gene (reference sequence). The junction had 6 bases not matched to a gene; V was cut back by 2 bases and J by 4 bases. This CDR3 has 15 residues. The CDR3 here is CASSLLSGRRYEQYF. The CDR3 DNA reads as TGTGCCAGCAGCTTACTCAGCGGGAGGAGGTACGAGCAGTACTTC.

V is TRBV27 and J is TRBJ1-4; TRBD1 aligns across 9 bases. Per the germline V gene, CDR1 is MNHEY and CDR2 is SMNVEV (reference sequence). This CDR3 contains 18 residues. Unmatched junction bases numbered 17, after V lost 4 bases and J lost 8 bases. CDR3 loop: CASSSLTGQGWVLEKLFF. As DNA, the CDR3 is TGTGCCAGCAGTTCTCTAACGGGACAGGGCTGGGTTCTGGAAAAACTGTTTTTT.

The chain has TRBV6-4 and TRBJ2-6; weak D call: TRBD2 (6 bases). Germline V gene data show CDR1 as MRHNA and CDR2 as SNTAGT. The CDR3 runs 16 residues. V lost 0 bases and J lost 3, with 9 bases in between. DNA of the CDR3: TGTGCCAGCAGTGACTCCGGAGGGCTTGGGGCCAACGTCCTGACTTTC. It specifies CASSDSGGLGANVLTF.

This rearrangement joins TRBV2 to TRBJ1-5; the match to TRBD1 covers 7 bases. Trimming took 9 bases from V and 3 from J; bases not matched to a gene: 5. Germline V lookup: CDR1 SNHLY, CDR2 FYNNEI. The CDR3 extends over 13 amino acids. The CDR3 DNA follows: TGTGCCAGTGGACAGGAAATCAATCAGCCCCAGCATTTT. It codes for CASGQEINQPQHF.

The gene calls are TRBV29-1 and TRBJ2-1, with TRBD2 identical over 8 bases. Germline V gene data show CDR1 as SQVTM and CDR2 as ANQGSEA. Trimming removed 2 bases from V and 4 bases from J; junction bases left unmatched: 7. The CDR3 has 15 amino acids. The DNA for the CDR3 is TGCAGCGTTGAAACCGCGGGGGGACTATACAATGAGCAGTTCTTC. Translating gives CSVETAGGLYNEQFF.

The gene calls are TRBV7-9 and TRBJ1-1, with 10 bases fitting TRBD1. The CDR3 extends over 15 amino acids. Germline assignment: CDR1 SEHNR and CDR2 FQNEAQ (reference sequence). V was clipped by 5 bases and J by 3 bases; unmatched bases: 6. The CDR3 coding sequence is TGTGCCAGCAGCCCCCGGGACAGGGGTGACACTGAAGCTTTCTTT. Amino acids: CASSPRDRGDTEAFF.

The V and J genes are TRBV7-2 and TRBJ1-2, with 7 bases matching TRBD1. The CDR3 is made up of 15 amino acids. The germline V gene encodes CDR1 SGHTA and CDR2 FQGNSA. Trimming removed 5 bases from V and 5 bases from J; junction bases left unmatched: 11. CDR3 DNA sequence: TGTGCCAGCAGCCCCTACAGACAGGGAGAGTATGGCTACACCTTC. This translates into CASSPYRQGEYGYTF.

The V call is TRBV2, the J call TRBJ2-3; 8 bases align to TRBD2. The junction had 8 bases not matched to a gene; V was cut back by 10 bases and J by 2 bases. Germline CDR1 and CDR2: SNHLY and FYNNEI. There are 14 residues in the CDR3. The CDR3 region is CATGLARDTDTQYF. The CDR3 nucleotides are TGTGCCACAGGACTAGCCAGGGACACAGATACGCAGTATTTT. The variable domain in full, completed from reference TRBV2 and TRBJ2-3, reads EPEVTQTPSHQVTQMGQEVILRCVPISNHLYFYWYRQILGQKVEFLVSFYNNEISEKSEIFDDQFSVERPDGSNFTLKIRSTKLEDSAMYFCATGLARDTDTQYFGPGTRLTVL.

The CDR3 loop reads CASSFRGIYEQYF. CDR3 nucleotide sequence: TGTGCCAGCAGCTTTAGAGGCATTTACGAGCAGTACTTC. J is TRBJ2-7 and V is TRBV7-2; D ambiguous. This CDR3 comprises 13 residues. V dropped 3 bases and J dropped 4 bases, with 10 bases sitting between them. Germline loops: CDR1 SGHTA, CDR2 FQGNSA. The full variable domain, with the rest looked up from reference TRBV7-2 and TRBJ2-7, is GAGVSQSPSNKVTEKGKDVELRCDPISGHTALYWYRQSLGQGLEFLIYFQGNSAPDKSGLPSDRFSAERTGGSVSTLTIQRTQQEDSAVYLCASSFRGIYEQYFGPGTRLTVT.

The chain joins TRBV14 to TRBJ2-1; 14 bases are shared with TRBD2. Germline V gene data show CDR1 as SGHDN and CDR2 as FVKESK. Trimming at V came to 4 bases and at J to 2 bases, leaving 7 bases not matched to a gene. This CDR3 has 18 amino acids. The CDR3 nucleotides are TGTGCCAGCAGCCGGGGACTAGCGGGAGTGGGAGCCTACAATGAGCAGTTCTTC. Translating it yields CASSRGLAGVGAYNEQFF.

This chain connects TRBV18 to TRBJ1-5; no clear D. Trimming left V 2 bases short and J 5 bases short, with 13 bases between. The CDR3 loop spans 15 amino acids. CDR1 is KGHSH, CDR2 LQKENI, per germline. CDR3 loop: CASSPIVTVDQPQHF. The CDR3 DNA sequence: TGTGCCAGCTCACCAATTGTAACGGTCGATCAGCCCCAGCATTTT.

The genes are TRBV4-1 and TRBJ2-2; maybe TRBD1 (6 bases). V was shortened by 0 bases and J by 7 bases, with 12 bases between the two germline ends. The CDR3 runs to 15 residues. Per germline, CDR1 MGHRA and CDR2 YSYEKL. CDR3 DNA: TGCGCCAGCAGCCAAGACAGGGGTCGAGGCGGGGAGCTGTTTTTT. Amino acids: CASSQDRGRGGELFF.

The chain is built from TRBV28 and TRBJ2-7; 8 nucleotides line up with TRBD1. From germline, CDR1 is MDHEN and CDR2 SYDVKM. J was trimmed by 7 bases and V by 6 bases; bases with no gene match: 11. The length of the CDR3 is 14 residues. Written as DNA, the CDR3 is TGTGCCAGCAGCCCACCCGGGACAGGTAAAGAGCAGTACTTC. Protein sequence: CASSPPGTGKEQYF.

In nucleotides, the CDR3 is TGTGCCAGCAGTGTAGCGGGGGGGCTTAATGAGCAGTTCTTC. Its translation is CASSVAGGLNEQFF. The rearrangement joins TRBV25-1 to TRBJ2-1; 11 positions agree with TRBD2. The J segment lost 7 bases and the V segment lost 4 bases, leaving 3 bases of the junction unmatched. Germline V gene sequence: CDR1 MGHDK, CDR2 SYGVNS. This CDR3 region has 14 residues.

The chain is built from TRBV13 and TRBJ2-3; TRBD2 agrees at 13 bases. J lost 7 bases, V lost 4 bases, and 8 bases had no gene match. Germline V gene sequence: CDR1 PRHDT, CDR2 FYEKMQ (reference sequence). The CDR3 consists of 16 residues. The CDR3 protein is CASSSPRTSGSNTQYF. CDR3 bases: TGTGCCAGCAGCTCCCCCAGGACTAGCGGGAGTAATACGCAGTATTTT.